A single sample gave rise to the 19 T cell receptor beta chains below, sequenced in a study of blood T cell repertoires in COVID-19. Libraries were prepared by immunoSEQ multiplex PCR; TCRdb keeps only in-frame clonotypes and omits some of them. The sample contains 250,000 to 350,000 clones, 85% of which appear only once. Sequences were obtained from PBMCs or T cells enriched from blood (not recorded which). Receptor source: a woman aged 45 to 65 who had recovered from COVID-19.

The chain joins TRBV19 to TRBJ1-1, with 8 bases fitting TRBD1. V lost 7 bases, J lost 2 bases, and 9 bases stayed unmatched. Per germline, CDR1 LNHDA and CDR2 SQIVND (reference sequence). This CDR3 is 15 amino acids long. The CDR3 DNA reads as TGTGCCAGTAATCTCCATGGACAGGGAAACACTGAAGCTTTCTTT. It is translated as CASNLHGQGNTEAFF.

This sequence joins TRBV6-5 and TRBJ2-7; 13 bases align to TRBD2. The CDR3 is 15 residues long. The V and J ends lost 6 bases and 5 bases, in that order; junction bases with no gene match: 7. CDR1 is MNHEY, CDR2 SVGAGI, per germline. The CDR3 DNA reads TGTGCCAGCAGCCAACTAGCGGGAGGGCCCCACGAGCAGTACTTC. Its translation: CASSQLAGGPHEQYF.

The CDR3, as DNA: TGTGCCAGCTCACCACCCTTTGACAGGGGAAATCAGCCCCAGCATTTT. It codes for CASSPPFDRGNQPQHF. This chain joins TRBV18 and TRBJ1-5; TRBD1 matches at 8 bases. Losses at the gene ends were 0 bases for V and 4 bases for J; bases not matched to a gene: 5. This CDR3 spans 16 amino acids. CDR1 is KGHSH, CDR2 LQKENI, per germline.

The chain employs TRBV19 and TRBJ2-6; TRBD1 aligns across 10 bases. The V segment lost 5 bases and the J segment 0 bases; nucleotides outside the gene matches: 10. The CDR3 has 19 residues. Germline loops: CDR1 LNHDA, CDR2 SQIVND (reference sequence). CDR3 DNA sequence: TGTGCCAGTAGTCTCGCCGCTGGGACAGGGGACTCTGGGGCCAACGTCCTGACTTTC. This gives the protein CASSLAAGTGDSGANVLTF.

In nucleotides, the CDR3 is TGCAGTGTTTCGGACATGAAAGCTTTCTTT. Its translation is CSVSDMKAFF. V and J are TRBV20-1 and TRBJ1-1, with D perhaps TRBD1 (5 bases). The length of the CDR3 is 10 residues. The germline V and J ends were trimmed by 7 bases and 9 bases, with 12 bases remaining between them. Germline V gene sequence: CDR1 DFQATT, CDR2 SNEGSKA (reference sequence).

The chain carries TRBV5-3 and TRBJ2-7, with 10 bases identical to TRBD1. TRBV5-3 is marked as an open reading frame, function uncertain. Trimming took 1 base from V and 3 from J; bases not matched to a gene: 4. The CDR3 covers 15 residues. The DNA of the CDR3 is TGTGCCAGAAGCTTGTCGGGACAGGGGTTCTACGAGCAGTACTTC. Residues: CARSLSGQGFYEQYF.

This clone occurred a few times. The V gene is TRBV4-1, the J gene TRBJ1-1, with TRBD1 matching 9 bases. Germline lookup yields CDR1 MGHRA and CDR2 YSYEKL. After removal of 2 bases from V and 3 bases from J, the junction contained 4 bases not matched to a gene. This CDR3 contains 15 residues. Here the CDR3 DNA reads TGCGCCAGCAGCCAAACGGGACAGGGCTACACTGAAGCTTTCTTT. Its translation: CASSQTGQGYTEAFF.

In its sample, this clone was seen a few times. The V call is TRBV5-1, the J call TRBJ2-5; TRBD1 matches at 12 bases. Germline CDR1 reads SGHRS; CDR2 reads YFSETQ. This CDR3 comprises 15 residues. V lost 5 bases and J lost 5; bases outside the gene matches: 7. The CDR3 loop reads CASSRSGTGGETQYF. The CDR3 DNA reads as TGCGCCAGCAGTCGGTCTGGGACAGGGGGCGAGACCCAGTACTTC.

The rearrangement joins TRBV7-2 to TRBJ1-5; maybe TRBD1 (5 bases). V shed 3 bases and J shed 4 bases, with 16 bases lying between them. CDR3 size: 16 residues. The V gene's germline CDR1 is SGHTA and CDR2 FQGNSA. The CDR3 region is CASSLGTPGVNQPQHF. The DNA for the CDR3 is TGTGCCAGCAGCTTGGGGACCCCGGGGGTAAATCAGCCCCAGCATTTT.

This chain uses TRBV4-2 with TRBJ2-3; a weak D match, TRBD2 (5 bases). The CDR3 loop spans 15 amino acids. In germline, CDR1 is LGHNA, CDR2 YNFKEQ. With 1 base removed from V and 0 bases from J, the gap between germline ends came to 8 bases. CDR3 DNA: TGTGCCAGCAGCCAAGTAACTAGAAGCACAGATACGCAGTATTTT. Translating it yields CASSQVTRSTDTQYF.

CDR3 region: CASTTGLNTEAFF. CDR3 sequence (DNA): TGTGCCAGCACCACGGGACTCAACACTGAAGCTTTCTTT. V usage is TRBV9 and J usage is TRBJ1-1; the D gene is possibly TRBD1 (5 bases). The length of the CDR3 is 13 residues. The V gene's germline CDR1 is SGDLS and CDR2 YYNGEE. V lost 6 bases and J 2 bases, leaving 11 bases between the germline ends.

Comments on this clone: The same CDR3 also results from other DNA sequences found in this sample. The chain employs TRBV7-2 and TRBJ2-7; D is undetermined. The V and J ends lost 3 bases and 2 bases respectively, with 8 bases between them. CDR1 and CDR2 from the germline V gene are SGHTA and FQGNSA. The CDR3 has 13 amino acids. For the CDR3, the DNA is TGTGCCAGCAGCTTGACCGGAGCCTACGAGCAGTACTTC. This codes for CASSLTGAYEQYF.

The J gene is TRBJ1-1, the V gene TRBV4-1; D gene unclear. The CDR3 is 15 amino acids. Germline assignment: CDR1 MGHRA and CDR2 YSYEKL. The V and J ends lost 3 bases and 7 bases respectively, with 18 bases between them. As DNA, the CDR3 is TGCGCCAGCAGCCAGACGCCGGGTTCTTGGCTTGAAGCTTTCTTT. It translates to CASSQTPGSWLEAFF.

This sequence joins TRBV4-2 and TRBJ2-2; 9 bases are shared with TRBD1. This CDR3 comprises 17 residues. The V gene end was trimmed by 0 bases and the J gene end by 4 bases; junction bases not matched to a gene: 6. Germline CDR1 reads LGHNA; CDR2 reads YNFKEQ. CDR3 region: CASSQDNTGGLTGELFF. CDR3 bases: TGTGCCAGCAGCCAAGATAATACAGGGGGCCTCACCGGGGAGCTGTTTTTT.

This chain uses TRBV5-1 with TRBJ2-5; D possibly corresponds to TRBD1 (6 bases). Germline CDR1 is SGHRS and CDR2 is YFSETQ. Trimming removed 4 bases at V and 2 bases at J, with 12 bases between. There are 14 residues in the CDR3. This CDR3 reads CASSIDRRQETQYF. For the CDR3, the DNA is TGCGCCAGCAGCATCGACAGGAGGCAAGAGACCCAGTACTTC.

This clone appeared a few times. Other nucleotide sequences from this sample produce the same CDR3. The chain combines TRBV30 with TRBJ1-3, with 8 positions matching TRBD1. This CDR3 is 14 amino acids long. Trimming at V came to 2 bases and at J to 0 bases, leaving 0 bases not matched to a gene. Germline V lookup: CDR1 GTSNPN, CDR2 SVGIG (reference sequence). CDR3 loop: CAWSTGGSGNTIYF. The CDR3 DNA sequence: TGTGCCTGGAGTACAGGGGGCTCTGGAAACACCATATATTTT. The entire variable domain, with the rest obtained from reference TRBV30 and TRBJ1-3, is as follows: SQTIHQWPATLVQPVGSPLSLECTVEGTSNPNLYWYRQAAGRGLQLLFYSVGIGQISSEVPQNLSASRPQDRQFILSSKKLLLSDSGFYLCAWSTGGSGNTIYFGEGSWLTVV.

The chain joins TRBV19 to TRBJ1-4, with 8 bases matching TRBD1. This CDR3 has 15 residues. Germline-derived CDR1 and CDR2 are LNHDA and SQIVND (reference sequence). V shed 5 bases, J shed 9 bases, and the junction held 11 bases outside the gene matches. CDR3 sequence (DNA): TGTGCCAGTAGTGGAGGACAGGGATCCGGTAAAAAACTGTTTTTT. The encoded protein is CASSGGQGSGKKLFF.

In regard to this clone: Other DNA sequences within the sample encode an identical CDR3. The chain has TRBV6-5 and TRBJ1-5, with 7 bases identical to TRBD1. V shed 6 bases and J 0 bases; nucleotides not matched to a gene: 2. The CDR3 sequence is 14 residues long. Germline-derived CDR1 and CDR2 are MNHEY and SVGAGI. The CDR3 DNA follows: TGTGCCAGCAGCAGGGACAGTAGCAATCAGCCCCAGCATTTT. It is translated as CASSRDSSNQPQHF.

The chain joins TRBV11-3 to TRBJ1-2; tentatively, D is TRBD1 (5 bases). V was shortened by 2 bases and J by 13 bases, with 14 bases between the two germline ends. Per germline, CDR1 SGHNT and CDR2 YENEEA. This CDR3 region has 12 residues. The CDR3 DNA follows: TGTGCCAGCAGCTTAAAGGGGCCATTTCGCACCTTC. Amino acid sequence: CASSLKGPFRTF.